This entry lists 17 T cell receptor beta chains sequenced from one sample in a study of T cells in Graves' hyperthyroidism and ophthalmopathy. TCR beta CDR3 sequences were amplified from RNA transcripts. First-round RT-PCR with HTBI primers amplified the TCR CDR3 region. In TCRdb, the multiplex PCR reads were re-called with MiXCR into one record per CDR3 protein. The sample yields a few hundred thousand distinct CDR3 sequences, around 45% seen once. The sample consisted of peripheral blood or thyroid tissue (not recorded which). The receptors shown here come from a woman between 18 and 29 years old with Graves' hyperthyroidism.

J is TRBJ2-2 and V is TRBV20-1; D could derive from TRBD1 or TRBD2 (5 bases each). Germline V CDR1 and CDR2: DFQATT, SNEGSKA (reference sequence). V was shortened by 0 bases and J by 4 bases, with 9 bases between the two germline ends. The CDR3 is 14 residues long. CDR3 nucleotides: TGCAGTGCTAGAGAGGCCGGGGCCACCGGGGAGCTGTTTTTT. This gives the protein CSAREAGATGELFF.

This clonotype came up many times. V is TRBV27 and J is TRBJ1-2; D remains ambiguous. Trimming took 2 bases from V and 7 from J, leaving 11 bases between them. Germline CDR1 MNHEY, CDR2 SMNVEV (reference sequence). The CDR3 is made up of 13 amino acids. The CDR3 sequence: CASSLGPVGGYTF. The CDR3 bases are TGTGCCAGCAGTTTAGGGCCCGTTGGTGGCTACACCTTC.

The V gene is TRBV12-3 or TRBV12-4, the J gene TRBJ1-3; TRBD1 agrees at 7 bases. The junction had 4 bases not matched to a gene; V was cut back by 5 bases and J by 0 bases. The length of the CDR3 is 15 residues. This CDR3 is CASSMDRISGNTIYF. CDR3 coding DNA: TGTGCCAGCAGTATGGACAGGATCTCTGGAAACACCATATATTTT.

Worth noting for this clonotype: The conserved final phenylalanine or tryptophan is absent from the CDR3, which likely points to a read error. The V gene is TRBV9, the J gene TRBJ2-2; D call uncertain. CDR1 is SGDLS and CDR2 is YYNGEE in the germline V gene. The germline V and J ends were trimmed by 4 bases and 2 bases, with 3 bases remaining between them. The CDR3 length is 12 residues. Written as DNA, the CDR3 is TGTGCCAGCAGCACAAACACCGGGGAGCTGTTTTCT. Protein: CASSTNTGELFS.

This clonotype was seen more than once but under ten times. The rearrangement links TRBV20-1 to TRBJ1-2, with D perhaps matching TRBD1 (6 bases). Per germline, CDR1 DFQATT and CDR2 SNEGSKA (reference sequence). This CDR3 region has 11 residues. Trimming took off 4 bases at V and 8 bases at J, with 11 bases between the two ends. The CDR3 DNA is TGCAGTGCTACAGGGGCAGAGGGCTACACCTTC. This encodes CSATGAEGYTF.

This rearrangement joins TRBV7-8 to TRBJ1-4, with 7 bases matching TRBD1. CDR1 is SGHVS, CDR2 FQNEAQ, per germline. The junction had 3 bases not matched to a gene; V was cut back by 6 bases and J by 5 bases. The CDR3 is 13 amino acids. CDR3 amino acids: CASSQGGNEKLFF. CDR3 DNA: TGTGCCAGCAGTCAGGGGGGCAATGAAAAACTGTTTTTT.

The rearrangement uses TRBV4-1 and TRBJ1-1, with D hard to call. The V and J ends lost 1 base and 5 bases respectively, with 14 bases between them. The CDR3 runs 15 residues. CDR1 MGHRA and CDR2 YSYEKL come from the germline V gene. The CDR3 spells CASSQVHRSRTEAFF. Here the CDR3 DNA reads TGCGCCAGCAGCCAAGTCCACCGTTCGAGGACTGAAGCTTTCTTT.

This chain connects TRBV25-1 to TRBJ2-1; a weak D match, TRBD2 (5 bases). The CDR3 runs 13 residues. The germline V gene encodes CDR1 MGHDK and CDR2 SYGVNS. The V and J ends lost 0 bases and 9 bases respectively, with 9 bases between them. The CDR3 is CASSEYYGIEQFF. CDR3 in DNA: TGTGCCAGCAGTGAATATTACGGGATTGAGCAGTTCTTC.

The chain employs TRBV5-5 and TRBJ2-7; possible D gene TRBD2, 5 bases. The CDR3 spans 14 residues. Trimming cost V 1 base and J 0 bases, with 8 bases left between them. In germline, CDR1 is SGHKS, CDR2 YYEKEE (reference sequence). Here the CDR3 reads CASSLYGNSYEQYF. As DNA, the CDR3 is TGTGCCAGCAGCTTGTACGGGAACTCCTACGAGCAGTACTTC.

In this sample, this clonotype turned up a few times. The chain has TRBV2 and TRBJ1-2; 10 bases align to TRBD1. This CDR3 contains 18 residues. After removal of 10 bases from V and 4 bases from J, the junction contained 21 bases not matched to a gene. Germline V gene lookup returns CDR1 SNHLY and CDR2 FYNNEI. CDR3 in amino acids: CATKQAGTGDAVRYGYTF. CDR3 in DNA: TGTGCCACCAAACAAGCCGGGACAGGGGATGCCGTTCGCTATGGCTACACCTTC. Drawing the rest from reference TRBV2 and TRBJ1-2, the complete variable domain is EPEVTQTPSHQVTQMGQEVILRCVPISNHLYFYWYRQILGQKVEFLVSFYNNEISEKSEIFDDQFSVERPDGSNFTLKIRSTKLEDSAMYFCATKQAGTGDAVRYGYTFGSGTRLTVV.

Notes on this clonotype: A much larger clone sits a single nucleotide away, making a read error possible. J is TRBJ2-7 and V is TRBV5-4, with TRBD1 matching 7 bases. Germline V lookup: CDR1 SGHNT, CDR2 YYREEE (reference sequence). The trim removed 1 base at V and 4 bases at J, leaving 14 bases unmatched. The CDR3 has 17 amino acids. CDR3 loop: CASSLRGNRDRTYEQYF. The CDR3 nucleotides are TGTGCCAGCAGCTTGAGGGGCAACCGGGACAGAACATACGAGCAGTACTTC.

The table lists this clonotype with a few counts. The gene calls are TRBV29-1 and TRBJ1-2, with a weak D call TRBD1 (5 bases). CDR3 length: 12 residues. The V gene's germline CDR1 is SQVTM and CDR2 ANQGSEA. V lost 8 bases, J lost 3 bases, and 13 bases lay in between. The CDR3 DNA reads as TGCAGCTTAGCGGGGGGGGACTATGGCTACACCTTC. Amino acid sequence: CSLAGGDYGYTF.

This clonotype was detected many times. The CDR3 loop reads CASSSRTHDPYEQYF. The CDR3 coding sequence is TGTGCCAGCAGCTCCCGGACACACGACCCCTACGAGCAGTACTTC. The chain couples TRBV2 to TRBJ2-7; tentative D call: TRBD1 (5 bases). This CDR3 is 15 amino acids long. Germline CDR1 SNHLY, CDR2 FYNNEI. V lost 6 bases, J lost 2 bases, and 17 bases lay in between.

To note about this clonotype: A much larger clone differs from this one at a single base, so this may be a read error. In DNA form, the CDR3 reads TGTGCCAGCGGCCCCCCGGGGAGCTATGGCTGCACCTTC. The encoded protein is CASGPPGSYGCTF. The genes are TRBV7-2 and TRBJ1-2, with D hard to call. The germline V gene has CDR1 SGHTA and CDR2 FQGNSA. The CDR3 extends over 13 amino acids.

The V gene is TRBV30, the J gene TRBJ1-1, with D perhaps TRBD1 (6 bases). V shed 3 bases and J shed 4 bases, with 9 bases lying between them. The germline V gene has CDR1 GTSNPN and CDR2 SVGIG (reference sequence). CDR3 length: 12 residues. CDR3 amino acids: CAWSRGGTEAFF. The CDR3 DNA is TGTGCCTGGAGCAGGGGTGGCACTGAAGCTTTCTTT.

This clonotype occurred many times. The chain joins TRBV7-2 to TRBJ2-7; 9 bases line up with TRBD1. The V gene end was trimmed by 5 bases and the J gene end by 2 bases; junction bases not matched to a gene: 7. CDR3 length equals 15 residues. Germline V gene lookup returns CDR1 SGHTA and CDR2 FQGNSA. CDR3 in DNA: TGTGCCAGCAGCCCATCGGGGACAGGGACCTACGAGCAGTACTTC. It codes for CASSPSGTGTYEQYF.

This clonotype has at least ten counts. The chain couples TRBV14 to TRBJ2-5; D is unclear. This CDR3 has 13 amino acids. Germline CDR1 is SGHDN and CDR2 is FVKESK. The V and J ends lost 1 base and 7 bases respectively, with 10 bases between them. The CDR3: CASSQGGTRTQYF. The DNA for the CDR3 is TGTGCCAGCAGCCAAGGAGGCACCAGGACCCAGTACTTC.